This passage covers 10 T cell receptor beta chains from one sample sequenced in a study of CD4 and CD8 cells across lung adenocarcinoma regions. TCRdb processed the PCR reads anew with MiXCR; each CDR3 protein has one entry. The sample shows tens of thousands of distinct CDR3 sequences, approximately 50% of them seen only once. Sequenced sample: CD8+ T cells from the center of a lung tumor. The receptor source for this set is a female donor with lung adenocarcinoma. The CD4 and CD8 labels of this study may be unreliable.

This clonotype came up many times. The chain is built from TRBV11-2 and TRBJ2-1, with no clear D. The CDR3 runs to 13 residues. Germline assignment: CDR1 SGHAT and CDR2 FQNNGV. With 5 bases removed from V and 7 bases from J, the gap between germline ends came to 12 bases. The CDR3 protein is CASSPSPLNEQFF. In DNA form, the CDR3 reads TGTGCCAGCAGCCCCAGTCCCCTAAATGAGCAGTTCTTC.

As concerns this clonotype: One end of the junction varies from germline; a read error may be responsible. The chain has TRBV10-1 and TRBJ2-4; no clear D. The CDR3 spans 14 residues. Germline V gene data show CDR1 as WNHNN and CDR2 as SYGVQD (reference sequence). The CDR3: CAVTVLRAPDMQYF. The CDR3 nucleotides are TGCGCCGTCACGGTGCTGCGAGCCCCAGACATGCAGTACTTC.

J is TRBJ2-3 and V is TRBV7-2; D remains ambiguous. Germline CDR1 and CDR2: SGHTA and FQGNSA. The CDR3 sequence is 14 residues long. The CDR3 nucleotides are TGTGCGGGCCTCCAGGCTGTGAGCACAGATACGCAGTATTTT. Its translation is CAGLQAVSTDTQYF.

The rearrangement uses TRBV6-1 and TRBJ2-3; TRBD2 matches at 8 bases. This CDR3 comprises 15 residues. Germline V gene data show CDR1 as MNHNS and CDR2 as SASEGT. V dropped 6 bases and J dropped 14; count of bases not matched to a gene: 19. The CDR3 loop is CASSGLAVSTGKLYF. CDR3 DNA: TGTGCCAGCAGCGGACTAGCTGTGAGCACAGGGAAGCTGTATTTT.

The rearrangement uses TRBV5-1 and TRBJ2-7; D perhaps matches TRBD2 (6 bases). The length of the CDR3 is 18 residues. Germline CDR1 is SGHRS and CDR2 is YFSETQ. V dropped 4 bases and J dropped 3 bases, with 26 bases sitting between them. In DNA form, the CDR3 reads TGCGCCAGCAGCCTGGTTATGGCCACCTTAGGGCGGGACTACGAGCAGTACTTC. This gives the protein CASSLVMATLGRDYEQYF. Filled out from reference TRBV5-1 and TRBJ2-7, the complete variable domain reads KAGVTQTPRYLIKTRGQQVTLSCSPISGHRSVSWYQQTPGQGLQFLFEYFSETQRNKGNFPGRFSGRQFSNSRSEMNVSTLELGDSALYLCASSLVMATLGRDYEQYFGPGTRLTVT.

The chain employs TRBV7-2 and TRBJ2-2; D not certain. Germline V gene sequence: CDR1 SGHTA, CDR2 FQGNSA. With 1 base removed from V and 3 bases from J, the gap between germline ends came to 6 bases. This CDR3 is 14 amino acids long. This CDR3 is CASSLGSYTGELFF. DNA for the CDR3: TGTGCCAGCAGCTTAGGGTCCTACACCGGGGAGCTGTTTTTT.

The chain carries TRBV27 and TRBJ2-4; TRBD1 or TRBD2 may be the D gene (5 bases each). The CDR3 is made up of 14 amino acids. Germline V gene data show CDR1 as MNHEY and CDR2 as SMNVEV (reference sequence). CDR3 amino acids: CGVSGRQAKNTQYF. CDR3 nucleotides: TGTGGCGTCTCGGGGCGTCAGGCCAAAAATACGCAGTACTTC.

The chain links TRBV15 to TRBJ1-4; D gene unclear. Trimming took 8 bases from V and 8 from J, leaving 18 bases between them. The length of the CDR3 is 14 residues. The germline V gene encodes CDR1 LNHNV and CDR2 YYDKDF (reference sequence). The CDR3: CATEAAETGEKLFF. The CDR3 DNA sequence: TGTGCCACCGAGGCCGCCGAGACGGGGGAAAAACTGTTTTTT.

Comment on this clonotype: One end of the junction is discordant with germline, which a read error may explain. This chain links TRBV6-1 with TRBJ2-3; maybe TRBD1 (7 bases). Per germline, CDR1 MNHNS and CDR2 SASEGT. The length of the CDR3 is 15 residues. CDR3 amino acids: CARGGQAGSTGEQFF. Written as DNA, the CDR3 is TGTGCCCGCGGCGGACAGGCGGGGAGCACCGGGGAGCAGTTTTTT.

This clonotype was counted a few times. The CDR3 sequence: CASSYSYRGPYNEQFF. CDR3 DNA: TGTGCCAGCAGTTACTCGTATCGGGGGCCGTACAATGAGCAGTTCTTC. The chain combines TRBV6-5 with TRBJ2-1; D possibly uses TRBD1 or TRBD2 (6 bases each). Per germline, CDR1 MNHEY and CDR2 SVGAGI. Trimming removed 0 bases at V and 4 bases at J, with 13 bases between. The CDR3 consists of 16 residues.